The 27 T cell receptor beta chains below come from one sample, sequenced in a study of CD8 T cells in ankylosing spondylitis. TCRdb reanalysed the 5' RACE reads using MiXCR and keeps one entry per CDR3 protein. The table has about 250,000 distinct CDR3 sequences, approximately 8% seen once; the top ten hold approximately 4.8%. Sequenced input: blood, either unsorted or a sorted T cell fraction (not recorded which). All receptors derive from a female donor with ankylosing spondylitis or in good health (not recorded which).

This clonotype was recorded a few times. The V gene is TRBV10-3, the J gene TRBJ2-3; 8 bases fit TRBD2. From germline, CDR1 is ENHRY and CDR2 SYGVKD. Germline trimming cut 6 bases from V and 0 bases from J; bases unmatched to any gene: 5. The CDR3 length is 15 residues. CDR3 coding DNA: TGTGCCATCAGCCCTAGCGGGCCCAGCACAGATACGCAGTATTTT. This translates into CAISPSGPSTDTQYF.

In this sample, this clonotype turned up many times. This chain joins TRBV5-1 and TRBJ1-2; 10 positions agree with TRBD1. The CDR3 sequence is 14 residues long. In germline, CDR1 is SGHRS, CDR2 YFSETQ. V trimming: 4 bases; J trimming: 8 bases; junction bases outside the gene matches: 8. The CDR3 DNA is TGCGCCAGCAGCCCAGACAGGGGGCAGGAAGGCTACACCTTC. Translating it yields CASSPDRGQEGYTF.

The rearrangement joins TRBV7-2 to TRBJ2-5; 8 bases fit TRBD1. V was clipped by 6 bases and J by 5 bases; unmatched bases: 5. The CDR3 runs 13 residues. Per germline, CDR1 SGHTA and CDR2 FQGNSA. CDR3 sequence: CASRHRGDETQYF. DNA of the CDR3: TGTGCCAGCAGACACAGGGGGGATGAGACCCAGTACTTC.

V and J are TRBV20-1 and TRBJ2-1, with 7 bases identical to TRBD1. The CDR3 totals 17 residues. Germline CDR1 is DFQATT and CDR2 is SNEGSKA (reference sequence). V shed 2 bases and J 3 bases; nucleotides not matched to a gene: 13. CDR3 protein: CSARTGQSNGVYNEQFF. CDR3 bases: TGCAGTGCTAGAACGGGACAGTCAAATGGGGTCTACAATGAGCAGTTCTTC.

Ten or more counts support this clonotype. This chain joins TRBV6-5 and TRBJ2-1, with 11 bases fitting TRBD2. The CDR3 has 17 residues. J lost 1 base, V lost 0 bases, and 2 bases had no gene match. Germline V gene data show CDR1 as MNHEY and CDR2 as SVGAGI. The CDR3 here is CASSYSPSGRSYNEQFF. CDR3 in DNA: TGTGCCAGCAGTTACTCGCCTAGCGGGAGGTCCTACAATGAGCAGTTCTTC.

This clonotype was detected many times. The chain employs TRBV24-1 and TRBJ2-6; D gene ambiguous. CDR3 length: 15 residues. Trimming removed 4 bases at V and 0 bases at J, with 6 bases between. The germline gives CDR1 KGHDR, CDR2 SFDVKD. The CDR3 loop is CATSDPVSGANVLTF. The DNA of the CDR3 is TGTGCCACCAGTGACCCAGTCTCTGGGGCCAACGTCCTGACTTTC.

This clonotype was seen at least ten times. This chain joins TRBV20-1 and TRBJ2-1; maybe TRBD2 (6 bases). CDR1 is DFQATT, CDR2 SNEGSKA, per germline (reference sequence). CDR3 length: 13 amino acids. Trimming removed 5 bases at V and 12 bases at J, with 20 bases between. The CDR3 nucleotides read TGCAGTGCTGTGGGGGAGGATTTCCTAGGGCAGTTCTTC. The encoded protein is CSAVGEDFLGQFF.

The table lists this clonotype with many counts. This chain joins TRBV28 and TRBJ2-1, with D possibly matching TRBD2 (6 bases). Trimming took 6 bases from V and 4 from J, leaving 13 bases between them. The CDR3 is 14 amino acids. In germline, CDR1 is MDHEN, CDR2 SYDVKM. CDR3 DNA sequence: TGTGCCAGCAGCCCGGGTAGCGGATACAATGAGCAGTTCTTC. Translated: CASSPGSGYNEQFF.

This clonotype was counted many times. This chain links TRBV29-1 with TRBJ1-2; D ambiguous. This CDR3 comprises 11 residues. The germline V gene has CDR1 SQVTM and CDR2 ANQGSEA. V lost 7 bases and J 6 bases, leaving 12 bases between the germline ends. The CDR3 protein is CSALTGDGYTF. In nucleotides, the CDR3 is TGCAGCGCCTTGACTGGCGATGGCTACACCTTC.

Ten or more counts support this clonotype. The CDR3 is CATSRDRSGSTDTQYF. For the CDR3, the DNA is TGTGCCACCAGCAGAGATCGGAGCGGGAGCACAGATACGCAGTATTTT. The chain links TRBV15 to TRBJ2-3, with D possibly TRBD2 on 6 matching bases. V was cut by 0 bases and J by 0 bases, with 10 bases left in between. This CDR3 is 16 amino acids long. Germline CDR1 reads LNHNV; CDR2 reads YYDKDF (reference sequence).

The sample holds many counts of this clonotype. The chain uses TRBV4-3 and TRBJ1-1; no firm D call. V dropped 0 bases and J dropped 10 bases, with 24 bases sitting between them. The germline CDR1 and CDR2 sequences are LGHNA and YSLEER. CDR3 length equals 17 residues. The CDR3, as DNA: TGCGCCAGCAGCCAAGATTTTACGGGGTCAGCTTCAGGACGAGCTTTCTTT. Translation: CASSQDFTGSASGRAFF.

This clonotype was counted many times. V usage is TRBV20-1 and J usage is TRBJ2-7; possibly TRBD2 for D (6 bases). CDR1 DFQATT and CDR2 SNEGSKA come from the germline V gene (reference sequence). V shed 4 bases and J shed 0 bases, with 10 bases lying between them. The CDR3 runs to 13 residues. CDR3 sequence reads: CSAISRDSYEQYF. CDR3 sequence (DNA): TGCAGTGCTATTTCGCGGGACTCCTACGAGCAGTACTTC.

This clonotype was picked up many times. This sequence joins TRBV7-6 and TRBJ2-7, with D perhaps assigned TRBD1 or TRBD2 (5 bases each). The germline V gene has CDR1 SGHVS and CDR2 FNYEAQ. The CDR3 spans 15 residues. Trimming took off 4 bases at V and 4 bases at J, with 17 bases between the two ends. CDR3 coding DNA: TGTGCCAGCAGCTCCCTTGGGGGTGGGGGTTACGAGCAGTACTTC. Its translation: CASSSLGGGGYEQYF.

This clonotype has a count of ten or more. The CDR3 reads CASRPRGGNTIYF. The DNA of the CDR3 is TGTGCCAGCAGACCAAGGGGAGGAAACACCATATATTTT. The rearrangement uses TRBV7-9 and TRBJ1-3; a possible D gene is TRBD1 (5 bases). V lost 6 bases and J 4 bases, leaving 10 bases between the germline ends. The CDR3 is 13 residues long. Looked up from germline, CDR1 is SEHNR and CDR2 is FQNEAQ (reference sequence).

This clonotype was counted many times. This chain uses TRBV7-6 with TRBJ2-1; 8 bases align to TRBD2. Germline values: CDR1 SGHVS, CDR2 FNYEAQ. The CDR3 runs 14 residues. The V and J ends lost 5 bases and 4 bases, in that order; junction bases with no gene match: 4. CDR3 DNA: TGTGCCAGCAGCCCCGGGACTAGATACAATGAGCAGTTCTTC. It translates to CASSPGTRYNEQFF.

This clonotype was found many times. This rearrangement joins TRBV19 to TRBJ2-2; possibly TRBD1 for D (6 bases). V was trimmed by 4 bases and J by 4 bases, leaving 16 bases between them. This CDR3 contains 16 residues. Germline-derived CDR1 and CDR2 are LNHDA and SQIVND (reference sequence). Written as DNA, the CDR3 is TGTGCCAGTAGTACCCAGGGGCCCCGGGGCACCGGGGAGCTGTTTTTT. It translates to CASSTQGPRGTGELFF. Based on the CDR3 plus reference TRBV19 and TRBJ2-2, the full variable domain is DGGITQSPKYLFRKEGQNVTLSCEQNLNHDAMYWYRQDPGQGLRLIYYSQIVNDFQKGDIAEGYSVSREKKESFPLTVTSAQKNPTAFYLCASSTQGPRGTGELFFGEGSRLTVL.

This clonotype was counted ten times or more. This rearrangement joins TRBV7-2 to TRBJ2-1; D tentatively reads TRBD1 or TRBD2 (5 bases each). CDR1 and CDR2 (germline): SGHTA, FQGNSA. The length of the CDR3 is 17 residues. V shed 4 bases and J shed 2 bases, with 18 bases lying between them. The CDR3 loop reads CASSSHGDPSAYNEQFF. Here the CDR3 DNA reads TGTGCCAGCAGCTCCCATGGGGACCCTTCCGCCTACAATGAGCAGTTCTTC.

This clonotype appeared many times. V usage is TRBV2 and J usage is TRBJ2-3; 14 nucleotides line up with TRBD2. The V gene end was trimmed by 7 bases and the J gene end by 3 bases; junction bases not matched to a gene: 3. From germline, CDR1 is SNHLY and CDR2 FYNNEI. This CDR3 has 15 residues. The CDR3 nucleotides are TGTGCCAGCACTCGGACTAGCGGGAGGACAGATACGCAGTATTTT. It codes for CASTRTSGRTDTQYF.

This clonotype was seen many times. V usage is TRBV5-6 and J usage is TRBJ1-1; unclear D gene. V lost 2 bases, J lost 9 bases, and 8 bases lay in between. Per the germline V gene, CDR1 is SGHDT and CDR2 is YYEEEE. The CDR3 length is 11 residues. The CDR3 loop reads CASSFSQQAFF. Here the CDR3 DNA reads TGTGCCAGCAGCTTTTCCCAACAAGCTTTCTTT.

This clonotype was picked up a small number of times. The CDR3, as DNA: TGTGCCAGCAGTGCCCTGCGGGACACCTCCTACAATGAGCAGTTCTTC. Residues: CASSALRDTSYNEQFF. The gene calls are TRBV6-1 and TRBJ2-1; D may be TRBD1 or TRBD2 (6 bases each). V dropped 4 bases and J dropped 0 bases, with 13 bases sitting between them. Per germline, CDR1 MNHNS and CDR2 SASEGT. The CDR3 consists of 16 residues.

This clonotype occurred many times. V is TRBV20-1 and J is TRBJ1-1; D not certain. V lost 0 bases and J 2 bases, leaving 16 bases between the germline ends. Germline CDR1 and CDR2: DFQATT and SNEGSKA (reference sequence). The CDR3 length is 16 residues. The DNA for the CDR3 is TGCAGTGCTAGAGATGATACCGGTTGGGGAAACACTGAAGCTTTCTTT. This codes for CSARDDTGWGNTEAFF.

The sample holds many counts of this clonotype. The gene calls are TRBV27 and TRBJ1-1, with D possibly being TRBD1 (5 bases). In germline, CDR1 is MNHEY, CDR2 SMNVEV (reference sequence). This CDR3 region has 16 residues. The V gene lost 4 bases and the J gene lost 2 bases, with 17 bases spanning the gap. CDR3 loop: CASSSPRGGANTEAFF. The CDR3 coding sequence is TGTGCCAGCAGTTCCCCTCGCGGAGGGGCAAACACTGAAGCTTTCTTT.

This chain joins TRBV5-1 and TRBJ2-3, with a weak D call TRBD2 (7 bases). This CDR3 spans 15 amino acids. Trimming cost V 3 bases and J 1 base, with 12 bases left between them. Germline V gene lookup returns CDR1 SGHRS and CDR2 YFSETQ. The CDR3 loop is CASSSTGRGTDTQYF. The CDR3, as DNA: TGCGCCAGCAGCTCAACAGGGAGGGGCACAGATACGCAGTATTTT.

This clonotype was picked up a small number of times. The chain carries TRBV5-1 and TRBJ2-2; D is possibly TRBD1 (5 bases). V was trimmed by 4 bases and J by 6 bases, leaving 13 bases between them. This CDR3 has 14 residues. Germline CDR1 and CDR2: SGHRS and YFSETQ. The CDR3 spells CASSPNRPPGELFF. The CDR3 DNA reads TGCGCCAGCAGCCCTAACAGGCCGCCCGGGGAGCTGTTTTTT.

This clonotype was observed many times. One end of the junction varies from germline; a read error may be responsible. The chain has TRBV29-1 and TRBJ2-1, with a possible D match to TRBD1 (5 bases). Germline CDR1 SQVTM, CDR2 ANQGSEA. The CDR3 is 10 amino acids. The CDR3 loop reads CSVVKGLHVF. The CDR3 coding sequence is TGCAGCGTAGTCAAGGGGTTGCATGTCTTC.

The sample holds a few counts of this clonotype. The chain carries TRBV12-3 or TRBV12-4 and TRBJ2-3; 12 nucleotides line up with TRBD2. The CDR3 sequence is 16 residues long. Trimming cost V 8 bases and J 2 bases; bases outside gene matches: 8. CDR3 coding DNA: TGTGCCAGCCATAACGGACTAGCGGGGACCACAGATACGCAGTATTTT. Translating gives CASHNGLAGTTDTQYF.

This clonotype was recorded at least ten times. The DNA for the CDR3 is TGTGCCAGCAGCCTGGTCCCGTCCGGAACTGAGCAGTTCTTC. Its translation: CASSLVPSGTEQFF. The chain has TRBV7-2 and TRBJ2-1; unclear D gene. The germline V gene has CDR1 SGHTA and CDR2 FQGNSA. This CDR3 has 14 amino acids. Trimming cost V 5 bases and J 9 bases, with 17 bases left between them.